This T cell receptor (beta chain) was recovered during a study of cytomegalovirus exposure and HLA in healthy donors. Study-wide results and caveats: Researchers catalogued under 200 TCR beta chains as cytomegalovirus-associated. Rarity marked most TCR sequences, yet some public TCRs occurred in many donors. Confirmation was obtained in vitro that a few CMV-associated chains are specific for CMV antigens. Sequencing depth roughly uniform across donors was assumed in presence/absence analyses.

CDR3 length: 14 amino acids. From germline, CDR1 is ENHRY and CDR2 SYGVKD. Comments on this clone: What it recognizes is unknown. Compared with germline, one end of the junction differs, possibly owing to a read error. The same CDR3 is also encoded by other DNA sequences in this sample.

The PCR made use of 60 Vbeta and 13 Jbeta primers. Sequenced by immunoSEQ multiplex PCR; TCRdb stores in-frame clones only, minus some. The table includes around 210,000 clones, roughly four fifths detected once. The chain combines TRBV10-3 with TRBJ2-7; D is perhaps TRBD1 (6 bases). This TCR was recovered from a woman aged 40 to 50 in good health and CMV-seronegative. Sequenced material: PBMCs. The chain's CDR3 is CAISDQGRQGEQYF. The CDR3 DNA sequence: TGTGCCATCAGTGACCAGGGGCGCCAAGGCGAGCAATACTTC.